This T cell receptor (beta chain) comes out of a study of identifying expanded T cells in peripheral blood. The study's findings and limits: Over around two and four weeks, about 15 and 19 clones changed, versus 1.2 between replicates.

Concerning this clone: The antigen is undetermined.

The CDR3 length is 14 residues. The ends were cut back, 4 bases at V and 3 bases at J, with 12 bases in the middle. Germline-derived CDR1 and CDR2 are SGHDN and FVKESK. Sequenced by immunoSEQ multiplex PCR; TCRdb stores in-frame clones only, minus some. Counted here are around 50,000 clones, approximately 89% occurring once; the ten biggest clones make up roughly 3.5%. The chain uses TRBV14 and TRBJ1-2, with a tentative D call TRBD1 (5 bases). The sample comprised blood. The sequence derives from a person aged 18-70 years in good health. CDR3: CASSLWPRDYGYTF. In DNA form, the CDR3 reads TGTGCCAGCAGCCTTTGGCCCAGGGACTATGGCTACACCTTC.